This TCR beta chain emerged from a study of blood T cells in healthy people across ages. V shed 2 bases and J shed 2 bases, with 9 bases lying between them. This CDR3 region has 13 residues. CDR1 and CDR2 (germline): SQVTM, ANQGSEA. PCR was performed a second time for 7 to 11 cycles using a sample-barcoded 5' primer and a J-beta primer mix. TCRdb analysed the 5' RACE reads with MiXCR anew, one entry per CDR3 protein. The data contain 650,000 to 900,000 distinct CDR3 sequences, under 80% of them singletons. The receptor comes from a man aged 30 to 39 in good health. Specimen: blood. The genes are TRBV29-1 and TRBJ1-1; D is uncertain. Here the CDR3 reads CSVEWTANTEAFF. The CDR3 DNA is TGCAGCGTTGAATGGACCGCTAACACTGAAGCTTTCTTT.